This T cell receptor (beta chain) was observed in a study of OX40 agonist ivuxolimab in advanced cancers. Background on the study: Patients received intravenous ivuxolimab every 2 weeks at 0.01 to 10 mg/kg.

Clones were sequenced by immunoSEQ multiplex PCR, and TCRdb holds only the in-frame ones, with some missing. Found here are approximately 56,000 clones, 81% of them singletons; the top ten hold 0.6% to 0.8%. Notes on the study in general: Which antigen the expanded peripheral T cells recognized is unknown.

Details on this clone: Its antigen is not known.

This CDR3 region has 14 residues. V lost 5 bases to trimming and J lost 6 bases; unmatched junction nucleotides: 3. CDR1 is SGHKS, CDR2 YYEKEE, per germline (reference sequence). The TCR originated in an adult with an advanced solid tumor such as melanoma, head and neck, liver or kidney cancer. This sample comprised CD4+ or CD8+ T cells sorted from blood, obtained in a trial of the OX40 agonist ivuxolimab. J is TRBJ1-6 and V is TRBV5-5; 9 nucleotides match TRBD1. The CDR3 here is CASRPDRGNSPLHF. In DNA form, the CDR3 reads TGTGCCAGCAGACCGGACAGGGGTAATTCACCCCTCCACTTT.